The present T cell receptor beta chain was sequenced within a study of spatial heterogeneity in lung cancer. V lost 3 bases to trimming and J lost 5 bases, with 18 bases between them. Germline V gene data show CDR1 as SGHRS and CDR2 as YFSETQ. The CDR3 sequence is 16 residues long. The time point was: blood at routine non-recurrence follow-up after resection. Points on this clonotype: The target antigen is unknown.

In the library, each TCR cDNA molecule bore its own unique molecular identifier. Using its own MiXCR run on the 5' RACE reads, TCRdb lists one record per CDR3 protein. The table has about 36,000 distinct CDR3 sequences, about 7.9% seen once. Study findings and constraints: Relative to follow-up, resection was when ubiquitous expanded tumor TCRs appeared more in blood.

The source material was PBMCs, sampled at follow-up. The receptor was isolated from a male donor with early-stage non-small cell lung cancer. The chain employs TRBV5-1 and TRBJ2-1, with unresolved D. CDR3 sequence: CASSSLDGAKHNEQFF. The CDR3 bases are TGCGCCAGCAGCTCTCTTGACGGCGCGAAACACAATGAGCAGTTCTTC.